Following are 30 T cell receptor beta chains from one sample sequenced in a study of sequential checkpoint blockade in melanoma. The protocol was immunoSEQ multiplex PCR, while the TCRdb copy is restricted to in-frame clones and leaves out a portion. This table has around 13,000 clones, less than 35% appearing once. Specified treatment: randomized to nivolumab then ipilimumab (arm A) or the reverse (arm B). This specimen consisted of tumor tissue (inferred from file names), obtained from a patient given nivolumab and ipilimumab in sequence. These receptors all come from a human donor with melanoma.

The V call is TRBV19, the J call TRBJ1-2, with TRBD1 matching over 9 bases. With V trimmed by 7 bases and J by 4 bases, 13 bases remained unmatched. Germline loops: CDR1 LNHDA, CDR2 SQIVND (reference sequence). The CDR3 covers 16 residues. This CDR3 is CASIPRGGTGTYGYTF. In nucleotides, the CDR3 is TGTGCCAGTATCCCCCGAGGGGGGACAGGGACCTATGGCTACACCTTC.

The gene calls are TRBV15 and TRBJ2-5, with 12 bases aligning to TRBD2. V was pared by 5 bases and J by 5 bases, with 9 bases of the junction left unmatched. Germline loops: CDR1 LNHNV, CDR2 YYDKDF (reference sequence). The CDR3 contains 16 residues. The CDR3 nucleotides read TGTGCCACCAGCGTGACTAGCGGGAGTGTGGGCGAGACCCAGTACTTC. It specifies CATSVTSGSVGETQYF.

V gene TRBV28 combines with J gene TRBJ2-1, with 7 bases matching TRBD2. This CDR3 comprises 15 residues. Germline lookup yields CDR1 MDHEN and CDR2 SYDVKM. V shed 3 bases, J shed 4 bases, and the junction held 6 bases outside the gene matches. In nucleotides, the CDR3 is TGTGCCAGCAGTTTTATTAGCGGGCTATACAATGAGCAGTTCTTC. As protein: CASSFISGLYNEQFF.

This clone is labeled large. The V call is TRBV29-1, the J call TRBJ2-7; the match to TRBD2 covers 7 bases. CDR1 and CDR2 from the germline V gene are SQVTM and ANQGSEA. There are 14 residues in the CDR3. V lost 7 bases and J lost 0; bases outside the gene matches: 9. CDR3 sequence (DNA): TGCAGCGCCGCTGAGTGGGAGGGCTCCTACGAGCAGTACTTC. The encoded protein is CSAAEWEGSYEQYF.

The chain carries TRBV2 and TRBJ2-2; D possibly corresponds to TRBD2 (5 bases). This CDR3 spans 15 amino acids. The V end lost 6 bases, the J end lost 5 bases, and 16 bases lay between the germline ends. Germline V lookup: CDR1 SNHLY, CDR2 FYNNEI. The CDR3 is CASRTSGLGTGELFF. The CDR3, as DNA: TGTGCCAGCAGGACAAGCGGCCTCGGTACCGGGGAGCTGTTTTTT.

The chain's CDR3 is CASSRLAGGSNEQFF. The DNA of the CDR3 is TGTGCCAGCAGTCGACTAGCGGGAGGATCCAATGAGCAGTTCTTC. This chain uses TRBV28 with TRBJ2-1; 13 positions agree with TRBD2. Trimming removed 5 bases from V and 6 bases from J; junction bases left unmatched: 4. Germline CDR1 and CDR2: MDHEN and SYDVKM. This CDR3 region has 15 residues.

The CDR3 sequence: CASSPWDSTYEQYF. The CDR3 DNA follows: TGTGCCAGCAGTCCCTGGGACTCCACCTACGAGCAGTACTTC. The chain combines TRBV27 with TRBJ2-7; perhaps TRBD2 as D (6 bases). Trimming removed 5 bases at V and 2 bases at J, with 13 bases between. CDR1 and CDR2 from the germline V gene are MNHEY and SMNVEV (reference sequence). The CDR3 is 14 residues long.

The table lists this clone with a few counts. The chain combines TRBV28 with TRBJ1-1, with D unclear. The CDR3 contains 13 residues. CDR1 and CDR2 from the germline V gene are MDHEN and SYDVKM. Between the trimmed V and J ends, which lost 6 bases and 0 bases, there was a span of 8 bases. The CDR3 DNA is TGTGCCAGCAGACGAGATATGAACACTGAAGCTTTCTTT. Translated: CASRRDMNTEAFF. The variable domain in full, with the rest retrieved from reference TRBV28 and TRBJ1-1, is DVKVTQSSRYLVKRTGEKVFLECVQDMDHENMFWYRQDPGLGLRLIYFSYDVKMKEKGDIPEGYSVSREKKERFSLILESASTNQTSMYLCASRRDMNTEAFFGQGTRLTVV.

This clone appeared many times. This CDR3 is CAITRDNMNTEAFF. In DNA, the CDR3 is TGTGCCATCACCAGAGACAACATGAACACTGAAGCTTTCTTT. The chain recombines TRBV6-8 with TRBJ1-1, with D unresolved. The CDR3 sequence is 14 residues long. Germline V gives CDR1 MNHGY, CDR2 SAAAGT. V was cut by 10 bases and J by 0 bases, with 15 bases left in between.

This clone has a count of ten or more. The chain has TRBV11-3 and TRBJ2-5; 7 bases map to TRBD2. CDR1 is SGHNT and CDR2 is YENEEA in the germline V gene. The CDR3 spans 17 residues. With 5 bases clipped from V and 3 bases from J, the junction kept 15 bases outside the gene matches. CDR3: CASSVLGSGTNEETQYF. Written as DNA, the CDR3 is TGTGCCAGCAGCGTGCTTGGGTCCGGGACTAACGAAGAGACCCAGTACTTC.

The chain has TRBV9 and TRBJ2-1, with 10 bases matching TRBD2. The ends lost 0 bases at V and 6 bases at J; junction bases unmatched: 9. In germline, CDR1 is SGDLS, CDR2 YYNGEE. The CDR3 is made up of 17 amino acids. CDR3 residues: CASSVGVGTSGANEQFF. The CDR3 nucleotides are TGTGCCAGCAGCGTAGGGGTTGGAACTAGCGGGGCCAATGAGCAGTTCTTC.

The rearrangement uses TRBV28 and TRBJ2-3; maybe TRBD1 (5 bases). Deletions cut 3 bases from V and 5 bases from J, with 9 bases between. CDR3 length: 13 amino acids. Germline CDR1 MDHEN, CDR2 SYDVKM. The CDR3, as DNA: TGTGCCAGCAGTTTGCTTCAGGGAGATACGCAGTATTTT. As protein: CASSLLQGDTQYF.

The V gene is TRBV19, the J gene TRBJ1-4, with 10 bases lining up with TRBD1. In germline, CDR1 is LNHDA, CDR2 SQIVND (reference sequence). The CDR3 extends over 18 amino acids. Losses at the gene ends were 1 base for V and 2 bases for J; bases not matched to a gene: 7. The CDR3 sequence is CASSIGAGTGATNEKLFF. The CDR3 region has the DNA TGTGCCAGTAGTATAGGTGCCGGGACAGGGGCCACTAATGAAAAACTGTTTTTT.

The chain carries TRBV28 and TRBJ1-1; D is perhaps TRBD1 (6 bases). The germline gives CDR1 MDHEN, CDR2 SYDVKM. This CDR3 is built from 15 residues. Trimming shortened V by 7 bases and J by 6 bases, and 21 bases separated the two germline ends. CDR3 loop: CASTDAQGVSPEAFF. The CDR3 nucleotides read TGTGCCAGCACCGATGCACAGGGCGTTTCTCCTGAAGCTTTCTTT.

This chain joins TRBV9 and TRBJ1-2; D not certain. The CDR3 is 13 residues long. The germline V gene has CDR1 SGDLS and CDR2 YYNGEE. Trimming took 4 bases from V and 4 from J, leaving 11 bases between them. CDR3 nucleotides: TGTGCCAGCAGCCCCAGCGAGGGCTATGGCTACACCTTC. It specifies CASSPSEGYGYTF.

In its sample, this clone was seen a few times. The chain links TRBV12-5 to TRBJ2-7; 13 positions match TRBD2. The CDR3 runs 16 residues. Germline CDR1 and CDR2: LGHNT and FRNRAP. CDR3 nucleotides: TGTGCCAGCTCGGGACTAGCGGGATATAGAAGCTACGAGCAGTACTTC. The encoded protein is CASSGLAGYRSYEQYF.

Sample share makes this clone medium-sized. The chain uses TRBV6-8 and TRBJ2-3; the D call may be TRBD1 or TRBD2 (5 bases each). The CDR3 totals 13 residues. Germline values: CDR1 MNHGY, CDR2 SAAAGT. The V end lost 11 bases, the J end lost 2 bases, and 14 bases lay between the germline ends. CDR3 sequence (DNA): TGTGCCGGCCGGGACGGCGACACAGATACGCAGTATTTT. It encodes CAGRDGDTDTQYF.

The chain employs TRBV9 and TRBJ1-3, with TRBD1 matching 7 bases. This CDR3 is 14 amino acids long. J gave up 2 bases and V 7 bases, and 6 bases lay outside the gene matches. CDR1 and CDR2 (germline): SGDLS, YYNGEE. The DNA for the CDR3 is TGTGCCAGCCACCCAGGGGGAGCTGGAAACACCATATATTTT. The encoded protein is CASHPGGAGNTIYF. The full variable domain, in which reference TRBV9 and TRBJ1-3 provide the parts outside the CDR3, is DSGVTQTPKHLITATGQRVTLRCSPRSGDLSVYWYQQSLDQGLQFLIQYYNGEERAKGNILERFSAQQFPDLHSELNLSSLELGDSALYFCASHPGGAGNTIYFGEGSWLTVV.

The chain links TRBV18 to TRBJ2-7; 8 positions agree with TRBD1. V lost 5 bases and J lost 5; bases outside the gene matches: 11. Germline loops: CDR1 KGHSH, CDR2 LQKENI. The CDR3 runs to 15 residues. CDR3 nucleotides: TGTGCCAGCTCATATCATACAGGGACAGGCGACGAGCAGTACTTC. Protein: CASSYHTGTGDEQYF.

This clone was detected only a few times. The genes are TRBV6-7 and TRBJ2-3; unclear D gene. TRBV6-7 is known as an ORF, though its function is uncertain. This CDR3 has 11 residues. Trimming removed 10 bases from V and 9 bases from J, with 14 bases in between. This chain's CDR3 is CATDRRDTQYF. In nucleotides, the CDR3 is TGTGCCACCGATAGGAGAGACACGCAGTATTTT.

The chain carries TRBV5-1 and TRBJ2-3; 9 bases align to TRBD2. This CDR3 contains 16 residues. The germline gives CDR1 SGHRS, CDR2 YFSETQ. The V gene end was trimmed by 4 bases and the J gene end by 6 bases; junction bases not matched to a gene: 12. The CDR3 bases are TGCGCCAGCAGCCAGGGAGCGGCGGGAGGGTCGGATACGCAGTATTTT. Protein sequence: CASSQGAAGGSDTQYF.

This clone was counted between two and nine times. The rearrangement links TRBV9 to TRBJ2-2; D perhaps matches TRBD1 (6 bases). CDR1 and CDR2 from the germline V gene are SGDLS and YYNGEE. The CDR3 has 16 amino acids. Trimming cost V 0 bases and J 2 bases, with 11 bases left between them. The CDR3 bases are TGTGCCAGCAGCGTAGGAATAGGGGGAAACACCGGGGAGCTGTTTTTT. This gives the protein CASSVGIGGNTGELFF.

The chain joins TRBV19 to TRBJ2-1, with TRBD2 identical over 8 bases. CDR1 and CDR2 from the germline V gene are LNHDA and SQIVND (reference sequence). The junction had 7 bases not matched to a gene; V was cut back by 3 bases and J by 9 bases. This CDR3 is 14 amino acids long. The CDR3 DNA sequence: TGTGCCAGTAGTATGCGGGGGGACGTCGGTGAGCAGTTCTTC. Protein: CASSMRGDVGEQFF.

The CDR3 DNA reads TGTGCCAGCAGCTCGGGACTAGCGGAAGTCTTAACCTACAATGAGCAGTTCTTC. Protein sequence: CASSSGLAEVLTYNEQFF. V gene TRBV28 combines with J gene TRBJ2-1; 11 bases agree with TRBD2. CDR1 is MDHEN, CDR2 SYDVKM, per germline. The CDR3 contains 18 residues. The V gene end was trimmed by 6 bases and the J gene end by 2 bases; junction bases not matched to a gene: 12.

J is TRBJ1-1 and V is TRBV6-8, with 7 bases matching TRBD1. This CDR3 has 12 amino acids. The germline V gene encodes CDR1 MNHGY and CDR2 SAAAGT. The junction had 9 bases not matched to a gene; V was cut back by 6 bases and J by 11 bases. The CDR3 reads CASSPGQVGAFF. As DNA, the CDR3 is TGTGCCAGCAGCCCTGGACAGGTCGGGGCTTTCTTT.

This clone was seen only a few times. This chain uses TRBV9 with TRBJ2-7; perhaps TRBD1 as D (6 bases). This CDR3 contains 16 residues. Germline V gene sequence: CDR1 SGDLS, CDR2 YYNGEE. V dropped 4 bases and J dropped 0 bases, with 17 bases sitting between them. Written as DNA, the CDR3 is TGTGCCAGCAGCCAAAATCCCTCGACAGGCTCCTACGAGCAGTACTTC. Translation gives CASSQNPSTGSYEQYF.

This chain joins TRBV28 and TRBJ2-7, with TRBD2 identical over 10 bases. This CDR3 spans 16 amino acids. Germline V CDR1 and CDR2: MDHEN, SYDVKM. J gave up 5 bases and V 6 bases, and 13 bases lay outside the gene matches. This CDR3 reads CASSTDKAGGPHEQYF. CDR3 DNA: TGTGCCAGCAGCACGGATAAAGCGGGAGGGCCCCACGAGCAGTACTTC.

This clone has only a few counts. The rearrangement joins TRBV9 to TRBJ1-1, with D unclear. The CDR3 has 12 amino acids. V lost 3 bases and J lost 5, with 8 bases in between. Per the germline V gene, CDR1 is SGDLS and CDR2 is YYNGEE. This chain's CDR3 is CASSASGTEAFF. The CDR3 DNA follows: TGTGCCAGCAGCGCCTCGGGGACTGAAGCTTTCTTT.

At least ten counts were recorded for this clone. The CDR3 loop is CASSVASQGREQYF. The CDR3 DNA reads TGTGCCAGCAGCGTAGCTAGCCAGGGAAGGGAGCAGTACTTC. The rearrangement joins TRBV9 to TRBJ2-7; possibly TRBD1 or TRBD2 for D (5 bases each). The ends were cut back, 0 bases at V and 7 bases at J, with 14 bases in the middle. This CDR3 contains 14 residues. CDR1 and CDR2 (germline): SGDLS, YYNGEE.

This chain uses TRBV11-3 with TRBJ2-1; 12 nucleotides match TRBD2. Germline CDR1 reads SGHNT; CDR2 reads YENEEA. This CDR3 comprises 19 residues. The ends lost 4 bases at V and 0 bases at J; junction bases unmatched: 10. CDR3 protein: CASSYRTSGTQSSYNEQFF. The DNA of the CDR3 is TGTGCCAGCAGCTACCGGACTAGCGGGACCCAAAGCTCCTACAATGAGCAGTTCTTC.